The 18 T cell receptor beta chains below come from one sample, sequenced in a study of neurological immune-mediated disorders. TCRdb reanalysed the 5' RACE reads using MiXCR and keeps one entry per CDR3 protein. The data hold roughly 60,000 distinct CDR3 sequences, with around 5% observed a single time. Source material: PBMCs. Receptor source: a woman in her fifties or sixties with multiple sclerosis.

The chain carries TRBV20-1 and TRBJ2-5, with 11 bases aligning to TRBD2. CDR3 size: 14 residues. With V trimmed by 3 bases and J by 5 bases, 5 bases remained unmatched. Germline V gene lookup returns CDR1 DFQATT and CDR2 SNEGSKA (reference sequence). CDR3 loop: CSASVSGGAETQYF. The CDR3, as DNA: TGCAGTGCTAGTGTTAGCGGGGGGGCGGAGACCCAGTACTTC.

As DNA, the CDR3 is TGTGCCAGTAGGATGGGGAGTGAAGCTTACGAGCAGTACGTC. Protein sequence: CASRMGSEAYEQYV. The V gene is TRBV19, the J gene TRBJ2-7, with D possibly matching TRBD2 (5 bases). The CDR3 sequence is 14 residues long. Trimming left V 6 bases short and J 4 bases short, with 16 bases between. The germline V gene encodes CDR1 LNHDA and CDR2 SQIVND (reference sequence).

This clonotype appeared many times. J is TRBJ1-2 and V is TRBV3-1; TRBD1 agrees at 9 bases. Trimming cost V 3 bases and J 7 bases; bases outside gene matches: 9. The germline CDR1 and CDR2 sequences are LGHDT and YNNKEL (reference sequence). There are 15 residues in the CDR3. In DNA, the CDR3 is TGTGCCAGCAGCCAGGAAGGGGGACAGGGAGGTGGCTACACCTTC. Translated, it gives CASSQEGGQGGGYTF. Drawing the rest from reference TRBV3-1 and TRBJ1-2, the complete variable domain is DTAVSQTPKYLVTQMGNDKSIKCEQNLGHDTMYWYKQDSKKFLKIMFSYNNKELIINETVPNRFSPKSPDKAHLNLHINSLELGDSAVYFCASSQEGGQGGGYTFGSGTRLTVV.

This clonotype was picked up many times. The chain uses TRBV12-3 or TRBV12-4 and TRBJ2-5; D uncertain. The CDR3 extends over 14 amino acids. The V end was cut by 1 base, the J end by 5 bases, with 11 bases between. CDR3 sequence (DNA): TGTGCCAGCAGTTTAGGGGGTTTGAGGGAGACCCAGTACTTC. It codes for CASSLGGLRETQYF.

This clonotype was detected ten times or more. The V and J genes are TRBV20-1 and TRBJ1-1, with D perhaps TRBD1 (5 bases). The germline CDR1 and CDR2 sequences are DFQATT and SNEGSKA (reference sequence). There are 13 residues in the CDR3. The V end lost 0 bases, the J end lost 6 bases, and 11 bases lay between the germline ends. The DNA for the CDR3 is TGCAGTGCTAGAGATAGACGGGGACCTGAAGCTTTCTTT. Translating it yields CSARDRRGPEAFF.

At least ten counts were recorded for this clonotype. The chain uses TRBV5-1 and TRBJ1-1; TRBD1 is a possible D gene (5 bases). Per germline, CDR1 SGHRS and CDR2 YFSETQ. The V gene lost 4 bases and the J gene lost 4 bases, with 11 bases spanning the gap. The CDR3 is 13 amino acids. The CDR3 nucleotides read TGCGCCAGCAGCCCACAGGACCGCACTGAAGCTTTCTTT. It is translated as CASSPQDRTEAFF.

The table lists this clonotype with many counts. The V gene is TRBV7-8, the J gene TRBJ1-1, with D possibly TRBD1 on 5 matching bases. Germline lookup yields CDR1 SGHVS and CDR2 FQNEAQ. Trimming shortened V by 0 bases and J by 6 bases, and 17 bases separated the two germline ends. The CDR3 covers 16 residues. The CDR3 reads CASSLAPQQGRPEAFF. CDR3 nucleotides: TGTGCCAGCAGCTTAGCCCCTCAGCAGGGCCGACCTGAAGCTTTCTTT.

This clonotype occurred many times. The CDR3 DNA sequence: TGTGCCAGCAGAGGACAGGGGGCGCTGAACACTGAAGCTTTCTTT. It encodes CASRGQGALNTEAFF. The chain couples TRBV7-9 to TRBJ1-1, with 11 bases lining up with TRBD1. V lost 6 bases, J lost 0 bases, and 3 bases stayed unmatched. This CDR3 is 15 amino acids long. The V gene's germline CDR1 is SEHNR and CDR2 FQNEAQ (reference sequence).

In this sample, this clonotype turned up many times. CDR3 coding DNA: TGCGCCAGCAGTAGAGGGGCAGGGGTCGGCTATGGCTACACCTTC. This codes for CASSRGAGVGYGYTF. The rearrangement links TRBV10-2 to TRBJ1-2; D might be TRBD1 (6 bases). CDR3 length equals 15 residues. Germline CDR1 and CDR2: WSHSY and SAAADI. V was cut by 5 bases and J by 4 bases, with 17 bases left in between.

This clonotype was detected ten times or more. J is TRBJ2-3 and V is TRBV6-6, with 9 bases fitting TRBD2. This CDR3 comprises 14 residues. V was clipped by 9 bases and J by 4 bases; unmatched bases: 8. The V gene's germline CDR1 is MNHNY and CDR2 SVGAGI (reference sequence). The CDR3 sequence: CASRERGAADTQYF. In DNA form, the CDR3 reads TGTGCCAGTCGGGAGCGGGGGGCGGCAGATACGCAGTATTTT.

The CDR3 region is CSARASGVGTQYF. CDR3 coding DNA: TGCAGTGCTAGGGCTAGCGGGGTGGGGACCCAGTACTTC. The rearrangement joins TRBV20-1 to TRBJ2-5; 9 bases are shared with TRBD2. This CDR3 spans 13 amino acids. Germline V lookup: CDR1 DFQATT, CDR2 SNEGSKA (reference sequence). V shed 3 bases and J 7 bases; nucleotides not matched to a gene: 6.

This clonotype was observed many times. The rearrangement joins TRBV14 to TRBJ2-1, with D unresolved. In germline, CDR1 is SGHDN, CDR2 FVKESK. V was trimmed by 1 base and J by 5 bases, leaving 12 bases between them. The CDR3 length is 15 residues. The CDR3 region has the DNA TGTGCCAGCAGCCAAGTCATGGGGATAGACAATGAGCAGTTCTTC. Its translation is CASSQVMGIDNEQFF.

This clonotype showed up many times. The CDR3 nucleotides are TGTGCCAGCTCACGAAGGGACAGGGATGGATCACCCCTCCACTTT. Translated, it gives CASSRRDRDGSPLHF. The J gene is TRBJ1-6, the V gene TRBV18, with 9 nucleotides matching TRBD1. CDR3 length: 15 residues. Germline V gene sequence: CDR1 KGHSH, CDR2 LQKENI. With V trimmed by 4 bases and J by 10 bases, 8 bases remained unmatched.

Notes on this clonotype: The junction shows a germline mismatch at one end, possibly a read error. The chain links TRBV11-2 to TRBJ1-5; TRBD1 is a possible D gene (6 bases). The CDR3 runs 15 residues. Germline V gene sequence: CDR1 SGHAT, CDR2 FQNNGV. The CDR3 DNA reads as TGTGCCAGCAGCCTCGAGACAGGTTCCAATCAGCCCCAGAATTTT. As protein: CASSLETGSNQPQNF. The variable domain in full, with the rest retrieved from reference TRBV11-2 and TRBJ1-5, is EAGVAQSPRYKIIEKRQSVAFWCNPISGHATLYWYQQILGQGPKLLIQFQNNGVVDDSQLPKDRFSAERLKGVDSTLKIQPAKLEDSAVYLCASSLETGSNQPQNFGDGTRLSIL.

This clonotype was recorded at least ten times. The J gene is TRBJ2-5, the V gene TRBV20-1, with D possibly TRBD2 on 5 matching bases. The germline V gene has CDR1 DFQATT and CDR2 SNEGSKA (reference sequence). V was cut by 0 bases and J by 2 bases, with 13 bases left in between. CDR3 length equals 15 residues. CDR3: CSARDQFEGQETQYF. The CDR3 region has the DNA TGCAGTGCTAGAGATCAGTTTGAGGGACAAGAGACCCAGTACTTC.

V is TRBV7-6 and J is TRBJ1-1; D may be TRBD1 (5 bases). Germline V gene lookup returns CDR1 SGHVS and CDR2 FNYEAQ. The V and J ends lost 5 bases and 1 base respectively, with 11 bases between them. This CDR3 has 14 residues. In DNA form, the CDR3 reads TGTGCCAGCAGCACCCTGACAGAGAACACTGAAGCTTTCTTT. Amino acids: CASSTLTENTEAFF.

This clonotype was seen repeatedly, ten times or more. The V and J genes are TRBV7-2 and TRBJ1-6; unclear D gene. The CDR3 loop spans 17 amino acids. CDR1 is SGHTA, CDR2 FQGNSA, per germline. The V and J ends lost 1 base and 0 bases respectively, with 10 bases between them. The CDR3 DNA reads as TGTGCCAGCAGCTTAGATGAAGTGGGCTCCTATAATTCACCCCTCCACTTT. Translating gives CASSLDEVGSYNSPLHF.

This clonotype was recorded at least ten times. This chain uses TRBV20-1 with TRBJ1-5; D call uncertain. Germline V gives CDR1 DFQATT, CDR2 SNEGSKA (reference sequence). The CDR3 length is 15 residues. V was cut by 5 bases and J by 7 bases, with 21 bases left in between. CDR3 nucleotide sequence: TGCAGTGCTCTGACTTACCCGGATGTACGGCAGCCCCAGCATTTT. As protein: CSALTYPDVRQPQHF.